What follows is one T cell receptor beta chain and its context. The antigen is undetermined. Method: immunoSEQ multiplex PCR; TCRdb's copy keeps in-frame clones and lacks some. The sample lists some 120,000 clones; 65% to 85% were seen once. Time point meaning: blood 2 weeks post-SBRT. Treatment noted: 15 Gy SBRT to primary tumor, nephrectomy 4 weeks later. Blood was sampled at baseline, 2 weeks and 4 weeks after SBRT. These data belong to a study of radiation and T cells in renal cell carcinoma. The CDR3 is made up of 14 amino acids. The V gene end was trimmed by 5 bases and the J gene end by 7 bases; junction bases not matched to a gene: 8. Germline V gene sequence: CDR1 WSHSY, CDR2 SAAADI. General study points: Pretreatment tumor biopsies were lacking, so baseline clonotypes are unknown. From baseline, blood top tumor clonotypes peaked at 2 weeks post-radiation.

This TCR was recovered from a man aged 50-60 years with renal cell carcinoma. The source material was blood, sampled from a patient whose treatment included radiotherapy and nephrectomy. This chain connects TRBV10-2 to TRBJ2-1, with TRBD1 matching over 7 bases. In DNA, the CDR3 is TGCGCCAGCAGTCCTCTAACAGGGGAAAATGAGCAGTTCTTC. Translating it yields CASSPLTGENEQFF.